Below are 3 T cell receptor beta chains sequenced from a single sample in a study of blood T cell repertoires in COVID-19. Sequencing was performed with immunoSEQ multiplex PCR; in TCRdb, only in-frame clones are kept and a portion is missing. The table shows fewer than 300,000 clones, with less than 85% occurring only once. Material for sequencing was peripheral blood. The source is a woman between 18 and 29 years old with acute or convalescent COVID-19.

The chain employs TRBV7-9 and TRBJ2-7; 11 bases fit TRBD2. J was trimmed by 2 bases and V by 4 bases; bases with no gene match: 13. The CDR3 is 18 amino acids. The germline V gene encodes CDR1 SEHNR and CDR2 FQNEAQ (reference sequence). The CDR3 coding sequence is TGTGCCAGCAGCTCCCTTTCCGGGACTAGCGGCCCTACCTACGAGCAGTACTTC. This sequence encodes CASSSLSGTSGPTYEQYF.

This chain links TRBV9 with TRBJ1-5; D unresolved. The germline V gene has CDR1 SGDLS and CDR2 YYNGEE. The V gene lost 2 bases and the J gene lost 2 bases, with 5 bases spanning the gap. This CDR3 region has 13 residues. This CDR3 reads CASSVRGNQPQHF. CDR3 bases: TGTGCCAGCAGCGTCCGGGGCAATCAGCCCCAGCATTTT.

The chain employs TRBV5-1 and TRBJ2-2; D gene unclear. Trimming took off 0 bases at V and 4 bases at J, with 13 bases between the two ends. CDR3 length: 16 residues. Germline CDR1 reads SGHRS; CDR2 reads YFSETQ. This chain's CDR3 is CASSLAGPGFTGELFF. In nucleotides, the CDR3 is TGCGCCAGCAGCTTGGCCGGTCCGGGTTTCACCGGGGAGCTGTTTTTT.